These T cell receptor beta chains were read from a single sample in a study of T cells in Graves' hyperthyroidism and ophthalmopathy. Each CDR3 protein is one row after TCRdb ran MiXCR on the multiplex PCR reads. The repertoire holds hundreds of thousands of distinct CDR3 sequences, with about 19% as singletons. The source material was blood. The receptors originated from a man aged 45-65 years with Graves' ophthalmopathy. The CDR3 runs from the conserved cysteine through the conserved F or W. D genes are given only for firm matches. The size entry is marked missing in some rows and otherwise reads once, few, many or a size class.

J gene | D gene | clone size | V gene | CDR3 length | CDR3 protein | CDR3 DNA
TRBJ2-1 | - | - | TRBV9 | 14 | CASSLAASYNEQFF | TGTGCCAGCAGCTTAGCGGCGAGTTACAATGAGCAGTTCTTC
TRBJ2-1 | - | many | TRBV2 | 14 | CASKRGQSYNEQFF | TGTGCCAGTAAGCGGGGACAGTCTTACAATGAGCAGTTCTTC
TRBJ1-1 | - | - | TRBV6-2/TRBV6-3 | 15 | CASSYSAGMNTEAFF | TGTGCCAGCAGTTACTCCGCAGGCATGAACACTGAAGCTTTCTTT
TRBJ2-7 | - | few | TRBV10-2 | 13 | CASRPPLEDEQYF | TGCGCCAGCAGACCCCCTTTGGAGGACGAGCAGTACTTC
TRBJ2-1 | - | many | TRBV5-1 | 17 | CASSWGGLAENYNEQFF | TGCGCCAGCAGCTGGGGGGGCCTAGCGGAGAACTACAATGAGCAGTTCTTC
TRBJ2-1 | - | - | TRBV6-1 | 13 | CASSEYRNNEQFF | TGTGCCAGCAGTGAATACAGAAACAATGAGCAGTTCTTC
TRBJ2-1 | TRBD1 | - | TRBV5-1 | 16 | CASSSNRGLGYNEQFF | TGCGCCAGCAGCTCGAACAGGGGGCTCGGGTACAATGAGCAGTTCTTC
TRBJ2-6 | TRBD1 | few | TRBV6-1 | 16 | CASSGTGGSGANVLTF | TGTGCCAGCAGTGGGACAGGGGGCTCTGGGGCCAACGTCCTGACTTTC
TRBJ2-3 | - | few | TRBV30 | 13 | CAWSVGGADTQYF | TGTGCCTGGAGTGTAGGGGGGGCAGATACGCAGTATTTT
TRBJ1-1 | - | many | TRBV29-1 | 14 | CSSRDFAPNTEAFF | TGCAGCTCTCGGGACTTTGCTCCGAACACTGAAGCTTTCTTT
TRBJ1-1 | - | - | TRBV19 | 17 | CASSIPGHFTENTEAFF | TGTGCCAGTAGTATACCGGGACACTTCACCGAGAACACTGAAGCTTTCTTT
TRBJ2-1 | - | once | TRBV20-1 | 11 | CSARAALKQFF | TGCAGTGCTAGAGCCGCCCTCAAGCAGTTCTTC
TRBJ2-5 | - | many | TRBV2 | 14 | CASRERQAQETQYF | TGTGCCAGCAGGGAAAGACAGGCCCAAGAGACCCAGTACTTC